The 25 T cell receptor beta chains below come from one sample, sequenced in a study of T cells in Graves' hyperthyroidism and ophthalmopathy. It was RNA transcripts that yielded the amplified TCR beta CDR3 regions. First-round RT-PCR of the TCR CDR3 relied on the HTBI primer set. TCRdb used MiXCR to reprocess the multiplex PCR reads, holding one entry per CDR3 protein. The sample lists hundreds of thousands of distinct CDR3 sequences, just over 45% seen once, with 8.2% in the top ten. The specimen was peripheral blood or thyroid tissue (not recorded which). The receptors originated from a woman under 30 with Graves' hyperthyroidism.

There are many counts of this clonotype. The V gene is TRBV20-1, the J gene TRBJ2-5; 10 bases agree with TRBD2. V was clipped by 7 bases and J by 0 bases; unmatched bases: 5. The length of the CDR3 is 14 residues. The V gene's germline CDR1 is DFQATT and CDR2 SNEGSKA (reference sequence). CDR3 region: CSGSGLAHQETQYF. As DNA, the CDR3 is TGCAGTGGTTCGGGACTAGCGCACCAAGAGACCCAGTACTTC.

The chain carries TRBV24-1 and TRBJ2-3; no clear D gene. This CDR3 has 14 residues. Germline V CDR1 and CDR2: KGHDR, SFDVKD. Trimming removed 3 bases from V and 2 bases from J, with 8 bases in between. For the CDR3, the DNA is TGTGCCACCAGTGATGTCGGAGCCACAGATACGCAGTATTTT. Its translation is CATSDVGATDTQYF.

As concerns this clonotype: A single base separates this from a much larger clone, so it may be a read error. The chain uses TRBV7-2 and TRBJ1-4, with D possibly TRBD1 on 6 matching bases. Trimming took 3 bases from V and 7 from J, leaving 15 bases between them. Germline V CDR1 and CDR2: SGHTA, FQGNSA. This CDR3 is 15 amino acids long. DNA of the CDR3: TGTGCCAGCAGCTTCGACAGGAGATCTAGTGAAAAACTGTTTTTT. Its protein is CASSFDRRSSEKLFF. Together with reference TRBV7-2 and TRBJ1-4, the CDR3 gives the full variable domain: GAGVSQSPSNKVTEKGKDVELRCDPISGHTALYWYRQSLGQGLEFLIYFQGNSAPDKSGLPSDRFSAERTGGSVSTLTIQRTQQEDSAVYLCASSFDRRSSEKLFFGSGTQLSVL.

The CDR3 DNA reads as TGTGCCAGCAGTTTTAACAGGGCCGACTATAATTCACCCCTCCACTTT. Residues: CASSFNRADYNSPLHF. The chain uses TRBV12-3 or TRBV12-4 and TRBJ1-6, with D possibly matching TRBD1 (6 bases). V was cut by 3 bases and J by 3 bases, with 12 bases left in between. The CDR3 consists of 16 residues.

The gene calls are TRBV2 and TRBJ2-5, with 14 bases matching TRBD2. V gave up 7 bases and J gave up 4 bases; unmatched junction bases: 11. CDR3 length: 17 residues. Germline V gene data show CDR1 as SNHLY and CDR2 as FYNNEI. The CDR3 sequence is CASTRDRGLAGVETQYF. The CDR3 DNA reads TGTGCCAGCACGAGGGACAGGGGACTAGCGGGAGTAGAGACCCAGTACTTC.

V gene TRBV6-1 combines with J gene TRBJ1-1; D is unclear. With 7 bases removed from V and 1 base from J, the gap between germline ends came to 13 bases. Germline CDR1 is MNHNS and CDR2 is SASEGT. CDR3 length equals 14 residues. CDR3 region: CASIEREGNTEAFF. The CDR3 DNA reads TGTGCCAGCATAGAGCGGGAGGGGAACACTGAAGCTTTCTTT.

Ten or more counts support this clonotype. The chain links TRBV9 to TRBJ2-7, with D uncertain. This CDR3 has 13 residues. The ends were cut back, 0 bases at V and 0 bases at J, with 4 bases in the middle. The V gene's germline CDR1 is SGDLS and CDR2 YYNGEE. The CDR3 sequence is CASSVETSYEQYF. The CDR3 DNA reads TGTGCCAGCAGCGTAGAGACCTCCTACGAGCAGTACTTC.

This chain connects TRBV15 to TRBJ1-6, with 7 bases identical to TRBD1. The CDR3 sequence is 15 residues long. Germline lookup yields CDR1 LNHNV and CDR2 YYDKDF (reference sequence). J gave up 6 bases and V 0 bases, and 2 bases lay outside the gene matches. CDR3 sequence: CATSRETGVNSPLHF. In DNA form, the CDR3 reads TGTGCCACCAGCAGAGAAACAGGGGTTAATTCACCCCTCCACTTT.

This clonotype has a count of ten or more. This chain connects TRBV24-1 to TRBJ2-5, with D perhaps matching TRBD1 (5 bases). The length of the CDR3 is 14 residues. Trimming removed 5 bases at V and 5 bases at J, with 14 bases between. Germline V CDR1 and CDR2: KGHDR, SFDVKD. In DNA form, the CDR3 reads TGTGCCACCAGTGCCGTGACAGCCAGCGAGACCCAGTACTTC. This sequence encodes CATSAVTASETQYF.

The CDR3 loop reads CASSLSGRGDTQYF. The CDR3 nucleotides are TGTGCCAGCAGCTTGAGCGGGAGAGGAGATACGCAGTATTTT. The chain has TRBV7-6 and TRBJ2-3, with 8 bases that match TRBD2. J lost 5 bases, V lost 3 bases, and 4 bases had no gene match. The CDR3 spans 14 residues. CDR1 and CDR2 (germline): SGHVS, FNYEAQ. The whole variable domain, remainder taken from reference TRBV7-6 and TRBJ2-3, is GAGVSQSPRYKVTKRGQDVALRCDPISGHVSLYWYRQALGQGPEFLTYFNYEAQQDKSGLPNDRFSAERPEGSISTLTIQRTEQRDSAMYRCASSLSGRGDTQYFGPGTRLTVL.

Many counts were recorded for this clonotype. The V and J genes are TRBV7-3 and TRBJ2-7; no definite D call. V lost 5 bases to trimming and J lost 6 bases, with 14 bases between them. The CDR3 sequence is 13 residues long. CDR1 is SGHTA, CDR2 FQGTGA, per germline. DNA for the CDR3: TGTGCCAGCAGCCCTGTGATGTTGGGCGAGCAGTACTTC. This encodes CASSPVMLGEQYF.

The chain is built from TRBV7-2 and TRBJ1-1, with D uncertain. Germline V lookup: CDR1 SGHTA, CDR2 FQGNSA. The CDR3 is 16 amino acids. V lost 5 bases, J lost 0 bases, and 16 bases lay in between. The CDR3 loop is CASSVEGRSMNTEAFF. CDR3 sequence (DNA): TGTGCCAGCAGCGTTGAAGGGCGGTCCATGAACACTGAAGCTTTCTTT. Full variable domain (missing parts from reference TRBV7-2 and TRBJ1-1): GAGVSQSPSNKVTEKGKDVELRCDPISGHTALYWYRQSLGQGLEFLIYFQGNSAPDKSGLPSDRFSAERTGGSVSTLTIQRTQQEDSAVYLCASSVEGRSMNTEAFFGQGTRLTVV.

This clonotype came up many times. V usage is TRBV12-3 or TRBV12-4 and J usage is TRBJ2-5; no clear D gene. The CDR3 loop spans 11 amino acids. V lost 4 bases and J lost 6, with 6 bases in between. CDR3 residues: CASSSTQTQYF. DNA for the CDR3: TGTGCCAGCAGTTCAACCCAGACCCAGTACTTC.

The chain joins TRBV29-1 to TRBJ1-2; 10 bases align to TRBD1. J was trimmed by 3 bases and V by 6 bases; bases with no gene match: 4. Per germline, CDR1 SQVTM and CDR2 ANQGSEA. This CDR3 contains 13 residues. The CDR3 DNA reads as TGCAGCGTGTCCGGGACAGGGGACTATGGCTACACCTTC. Translating it yields CSVSGTGDYGYTF.

CDR3 amino acids: CASEVTIGSNYGYTF. The CDR3 DNA follows: TGTGCCAGCGAGGTCACGATAGGGAGTAACTATGGCTACACCTTC. The rearrangement uses TRBV2 and TRBJ1-2; D unresolved. V lost 8 bases, J lost 1 base, and 17 bases lay in between. The CDR3 loop spans 15 amino acids. Germline loops: CDR1 SNHLY, CDR2 FYNNEI.

The chain uses TRBV20-1 and TRBJ1-2; TRBD1 might be the D (5 bases). Deletions cut 0 bases from V and 8 bases from J, with 19 bases between. The CDR3 extends over 15 amino acids. Germline V CDR1 and CDR2: DFQATT, SNEGSKA (reference sequence). This CDR3 is CSARDTGARVGGYTF. The DNA of the CDR3 is TGCAGTGCTAGAGATACCGGGGCGCGCGTCGGAGGCTACACCTTC.

J is TRBJ2-7 and V is TRBV7-2; possibly TRBD2 for D (6 bases). The CDR3 extends over 16 amino acids. The germline CDR1 and CDR2 sequences are SGHTA and FQGNSA. Trimming removed 2 bases from V and 4 bases from J, with 18 bases in between. The DNA of the CDR3 is TGTGCCAGCAGCTTATGGGGCGGCGGGATTAAGTACGAGCAGTACTTC. This sequence encodes CASSLWGGGIKYEQYF.

To note about this clonotype: The junction does not match germline at one end; this may be a read error. The V gene is TRBV10-3, the J gene TRBJ1-5, with 7 bases fitting TRBD1. The CDR3 sequence is 15 residues long. Germline assignment: CDR1 ENHRY and CDR2 SYGVKD. CDR3 in DNA: TGTGCCAGCAGTGACACACAGGGGTTTGGGCAGCCCCAGCATTTT. It is translated as CASSDTQGFGQPQHF.

The chain has TRBV7-3 and TRBJ1-1; D might be TRBD1 (6 bases). Looked up from germline, CDR1 is SGHTA and CDR2 is FQGTGA. Trimming shortened V by 7 bases and J by 4 bases, and 7 bases separated the two germline ends. The CDR3 consists of 11 residues. The CDR3 sequence: CASMDSTEAFF. In DNA, the CDR3 is TGTGCCAGCATGGACAGCACTGAAGCTTTCTTT. The full variable domain, its missing parts supplied by reference TRBV7-3 and TRBJ1-1, is GAGVSQTPSNKVTEKGKYVELRCDPISGHTALYWYRQSLGQGPEFLIYFQGTGAADDSGLPNDRFFAVRPEGSVSTLKIQRTERGDSAVYLCASMDSTEAFFGQGTRLTVV.

This chain joins TRBV6-1 and TRBJ2-5; TRBD1 agrees at 9 bases. CDR1 and CDR2 (germline): MNHNS, SASEGT. This CDR3 contains 14 residues. V gave up 6 bases and J gave up 5 bases; unmatched junction bases: 7. CDR3 in DNA: TGTGCCAGCAGGGACACAGGGGGCGCGGAGACCCAGTACTTC. Its translation: CASRDTGGAETQYF.

This clonotype was observed a few times. This chain uses TRBV6-6 with TRBJ2-7; D not resolved. The CDR3 sequence is 11 residues long. Germline-derived CDR1 and CDR2 are MNHNY and SVGAGI (reference sequence). The V gene lost 3 bases and the J gene lost 3 bases, with 3 bases spanning the gap. The CDR3 sequence is CASSYRYEQYF. Written as DNA, the CDR3 is TGTGCCAGCAGTTATCGCTACGAGCAGTACTTC.

V and J are TRBV10-3 and TRBJ1-6, with a possible D match to TRBD1 (6 bases). Germline loops: CDR1 ENHRY, CDR2 SYGVKD. Trimming cost V 3 bases and J 10 bases, with 10 bases left between them. There are 13 residues in the CDR3. CDR3 sequence: CAISDHRDSPLHF. CDR3 DNA: TGTGCCATCAGTGATCACAGGGACTCACCCCTCCACTTT.

Here the CDR3 reads CASSMYRGRTGELFF. The CDR3 DNA sequence: TGTGCCAGCAGCATGTACAGGGGGCGCACCGGGGAGCTGTTTTTT. The rearrangement links TRBV7-9 to TRBJ2-2; 9 nucleotides agree with TRBD1. Germline-derived CDR1 and CDR2 are SEHNR and FQNEAQ (reference sequence). The CDR3 consists of 15 residues. Trimming took 5 bases from V and 4 from J; bases not matched to a gene: 5.

This clonotype was detected many times. The chain employs TRBV7-2 and TRBJ1-6, with TRBD1 identical over 8 bases. Germline V lookup: CDR1 SGHTA, CDR2 FQGNSA. This CDR3 is built from 14 residues. The J segment lost 10 bases and the V segment lost 6 bases, leaving 8 bases of the junction unmatched. DNA for the CDR3: TGTGCCAGCAGTAAGGACAGGGAAAACTCACCCCTCCACTTT. This gives the protein CASSKDRENSPLHF.

This clonotype was seen a handful of times. The chain links TRBV20-1 to TRBJ2-2; 7 bases align to TRBD1. V shed 0 bases, J shed 6 bases, and the junction held 4 bases outside the gene matches. The CDR3 consists of 14 residues. CDR1 and CDR2 from the germline V gene are DFQATT and SNEGSKA (reference sequence). CDR3 protein: CSAREQGTAGELFF. Here the CDR3 DNA reads TGCAGTGCTAGAGAACAGGGGACGGCCGGGGAGCTGTTTTTT.